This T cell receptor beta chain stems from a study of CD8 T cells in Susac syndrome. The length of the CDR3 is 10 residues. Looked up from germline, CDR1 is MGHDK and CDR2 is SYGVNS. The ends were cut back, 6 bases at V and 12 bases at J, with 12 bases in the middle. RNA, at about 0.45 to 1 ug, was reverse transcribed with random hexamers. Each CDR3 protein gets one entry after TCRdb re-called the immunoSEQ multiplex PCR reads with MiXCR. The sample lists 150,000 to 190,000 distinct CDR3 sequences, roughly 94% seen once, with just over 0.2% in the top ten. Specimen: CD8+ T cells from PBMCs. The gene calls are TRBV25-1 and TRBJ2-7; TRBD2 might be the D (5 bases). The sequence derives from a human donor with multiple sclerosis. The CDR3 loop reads CASSPGLPYF. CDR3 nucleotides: TGTGCCAGCAGCCCCGGACTCCCGTACTTC.